These 25 T cell receptor beta chains came from one sample sequenced in a study of T cells in women clearing cervical HPV infection. Repertoires were generated with immunoSEQ multiplex PCR, while TCRdb's copy carries only in-frame clones and drops some. This listing includes about 32,000 clones. The specimen sequenced was blood buffy coat. The receptors come from a woman aged 18-70 years with a cervical HPV16 infection that either progressed to CIN3+ or cleared (not recorded which).

Concerning this clone itself: Sequencing ends 3 residues short of the CDR3 end; the germline J gene provides the rest. This sequence joins TRBV18 and TRBJ2-2; 8 bases are a match to TRBD1. Germline V gives CDR1 KGHSH, CDR2 LQKENI. Trimming at V came to 6 bases and at J to 3 bases, leaving 6 bases not matched to a gene. The CDR3 covers 15 residues. The CDR3 loop reads CASSPGQVHTGELFF. The CDR3 DNA, read in part, is TGTGCCAGCTCCCCGGGACAGGTGCACACCGGGGAG. Drawing the rest from reference TRBV18 and TRBJ2-2, the complete variable domain is NAGVMQNPRHLVRRRGQEARLRCSPMKGHSHVYWYRQLPEEGLKFMVYLQKENIIDESGMPKERFSAEFPKEGPSILRIQQVVRGDSAAYFCASSPGQVHTGELFFGEGSRLTVL.

Concerning this clone: The CDR3 extends 3 residues past the end of the read, so its final part is completed from the germline J gene. This rearrangement joins TRBV10-2 to TRBJ2-4, with 7 bases aligning to TRBD2. CDR3 length: 12 residues. In germline, CDR1 is WSHSY, CDR2 SAAADI. The part of the CDR3 DNA that was read is TGCGCCAGCAGTGAGTCAGGACTAGAT. Protein product: CASSESGLD. The full CDR3 reads CASSESGLDQYF.

Worth noting for this clone: The sequenced fragment ends 3 residues before the CDR3 boundary, so the rest is inferred from the germline J gene. The V and J genes are TRBV18 and TRBJ1-2; weak D call: TRBD1 (6 bases). The CDR3 runs to 15 residues. Germline CDR1 KGHSH, CDR2 LQKENI. CDR3 amino acids: CASSPLRGGPNDYTF. CDR3 DNA, as far as it was read: TGTGCCAGCTCACCTCTTCGGGGGGGCCCCAATGAC.

This clone ranks as medium-sized in terms of frequency. The CDR3 end lies 3 residues beyond the end of the read and is filled in from the germline J gene. The chain links TRBV7-8 to TRBJ1-5; D perhaps matches TRBD1 (5 bases). There are 16 residues in the CDR3. The germline V gene encodes CDR1 SGHVS and CDR2 FQNEAQ. V lost 5 bases and J 5 bases, leaving 19 bases between the germline ends. The CDR3 DNA, read in part, is TGTGCCAGCAGCCTAATGGGCAGGGCCTCTTATCAGCCC. This encodes CASSLMGRASYQP. The whole CDR3 sequence reads CASSLMGRASYQPQHF.

On this clone itself: The CDR3 is cut off 3 residues early in the read; its end comes from the germline J gene. This rearrangement joins TRBV6-2 or TRBV6-3 to TRBJ1-2; possibly TRBD1 for D (5 bases). Germline values: CDR1 MNHEY, CDR2 SVGEGT. The CDR3 length is 15 residues. This chain's CDR3 is CASSYRPSGGYDYTF. The DNA read from the CDR3 is TGTGCCAGCAGTTACAGGCCTAGCGGGGGATACGAC.

As to this clone: The read ends 3 residues early relative to the CDR3; the germline J gene fills the gap. This chain links TRBV6-2 or TRBV6-3 with TRBJ2-3; D ambiguous. Looked up from germline, CDR1 is MNHEY and CDR2 is SVGEGT. This CDR3 region has 14 residues. V was shortened by 4 bases and J by 6 bases, with 14 bases between the two germline ends. CDR3: CASSSQYKRDTQYF. CDR3 bases read: TGTGCCAGCAGTTCCCAATACAAGAGGGATACG.

As regards this clone: The observed sequence ends 3 residues before the CDR3 terminus, with the missing tail filled in from the germline J gene. The rearrangement uses TRBV6-8 and TRBJ2-7; no clear D gene. Germline V gene sequence: CDR1 MNHGY, CDR2 SAAAGT. This CDR3 has 12 amino acids. Trimming removed 6 bases at V and 1 base at J, with 7 bases between. The CDR3 loop is CASRRSSYEQYF. The DNA read from the CDR3 is TGTGCCAGCAGACGGTCGTCCTACGAG.

Details on this clone: The germline gene is not matched at one end of the junction; a read error may be the cause. The read falls 3 residues short of the CDR3 end, and the missing part is taken from the germline J gene. The V gene is TRBV4-2, the J gene TRBJ2-1; D perhaps matches TRBD1 (5 bases). The CDR3 extends over 16 amino acids. Germline V gene data show CDR1 as LGHNA and CDR2 as YNFKEQ. The CDR3 spells CASSQDGASSYNEQFF. CDR3 bases read: TGCGCCAGCAGCCAAGATGGGGCTAGCTCCTACAATGAG.

Points on this clone: The read halts 3 residues ahead of the CDR3 end, with the missing end drawn from the germline J gene. The chain uses TRBV19 and TRBJ2-7; TRBD2 matches at 8 bases. After removal of 3 bases from V and 3 bases from J, the junction contained 10 bases not matched to a gene. The CDR3 has 16 amino acids. Germline V gives CDR1 LNHDA, CDR2 SQIVND (reference sequence). The CDR3 spells CASSMVIGLALYEQYF. CDR3 DNA, as far as it was read: TGTGCCAGTAGTATGGTTATCGGACTAGCCCTCTACGAG.

About this clone itself: The read ends 3 residues before the CDR3 terminus; that terminus is restored from the germline J gene. V and J are TRBV5-1 and TRBJ2-6; no clear D gene. There are 15 residues in the CDR3. CDR1 SGHRS and CDR2 YFSETQ come from the germline V gene. Trimming shortened V by 0 bases and J by 2 bases, and 6 bases separated the two germline ends. The CDR3 protein is CASSLGGAGANVLTF. The covered CDR3 bases are TGCGCCAGCAGCTTGGGCGGCGCTGGGGCCAACGTC.

Incomplete CDR3 DNA: TGCAGCGTTGGGGGGGGCCTTGAGCCG. Translating it yields CSVGGGLEP. The whole CDR3 protein is CSVGGGLEPQYF. V gene TRBV29-1 combines with J gene TRBJ2-3; perhaps TRBD2 as D (7 bases). With the read ending 3 residues before the CDR3 end, the germline J gene is used to fill in that end. Germline-derived CDR1 and CDR2 are SQVTM and ANQGSEA. This CDR3 is 12 amino acids long.

Points on this clone: The read is 3 residues too short to cover the CDR3 end, so that end is filled in from the germline J gene. The chain carries TRBV30 and TRBJ1-2; D is unresolved. The CDR3 consists of 15 residues. Germline V gene sequence: CDR1 GTSNPN, CDR2 SVGIG (reference sequence). V dropped 2 bases and J dropped 4 bases, with 17 bases sitting between them. Incomplete CDR3 DNA: TGTGCCTGGAGTACCGATACTCGGGGAGGCTATGGC. Protein product: CAWSTDTRGGYG. The full CDR3 protein reads CAWSTDTRGGYGYTF.

As for this clone: The read ends 3 residues early relative to the CDR3; the germline J gene fills the gap. This chain joins TRBV2 and TRBJ2-1; D is uncertain. Germline V gives CDR1 SNHLY, CDR2 FYNNEI. This CDR3 is 13 amino acids long. The ends were cut back, 6 bases at V and 6 bases at J, with 12 bases in the middle. The CDR3 protein is CASRAGSGNEQFF. The sequenced CDR3 bases are TGTGCCAGCAGGGCCGGGTCCGGCAATGAG.

Of note for this clone: The missing CDR3 end, 3 residues past where the read stops, is filled in from the germline J gene. The J gene is TRBJ2-3, the V gene TRBV5-6, with TRBD1 identical over 9 bases. The CDR3 spans 15 residues. CDR1 and CDR2 from the germline V gene are SGHDT and YYEEEE. The V and J ends lost 1 base and 3 bases, in that order; junction bases with no gene match: 3. The part of the CDR3 DNA that was read is TGTGCCAGCAGCTTGCCACAGGGGGCTACAGATACG. This translates into CASSLPQGATDT. The CDR3 reads in full as CASSLPQGATDTQYF.

As to this clone: The sequenced fragment ends 3 residues before the CDR3 boundary, so the rest is inferred from the germline J gene. The chain is built from TRBV3-1 (or the pseudogene TRBV3-2) and TRBJ2-3; D not resolved. The germline V gene has CDR1 LGHDT and CDR2 YNNKEL (reference sequence). This CDR3 is built from 18 residues. The part of the CDR3 DNA that was read is TGTGCCAGCAGCCTTTCCGCCGAAGGTCCGGATAGCAATCAGCCG. Its translation is CASSLSAEGPDSNQP. From start to end, the CDR3 is CASSLSAEGPDSNQPQYF.

CDR3 bases read: TGCGCCAGCAGCTCCGGGGAGGTGTGGGAGACC. The encoded protein is CASSSGEVWET. The whole CDR3 reads CASSSGEVWETQYF. The J gene is TRBJ2-5, the V gene TRBV5-1; maybe TRBD2 (6 bases). Coverage ceases 3 residues before the CDR3 finishes, and the germline J gene fills in the end. The CDR3 has 14 amino acids. Looked up from germline, CDR1 is SGHRS and CDR2 is YFSETQ. Trimming shortened V by 3 bases and J by 5 bases, and 14 bases separated the two germline ends.

With regard to this clone: The CDR3 is cut off 3 residues early in the read; its end comes from the germline J gene. This chain connects TRBV7-6 to TRBJ1-2; TRBD1 is a possible D gene (6 bases). This CDR3 spans 15 amino acids. CDR1 SGHVS and CDR2 FNYEAQ come from the germline V gene. The part of the CDR3 DNA that was read is TGTGCCAGCAGCTCAACGGACAGCCGGGACTACGAC. Translating gives CASSSTDSRDYD. The entire CDR3 protein is CASSSTDSRDYDYTF.

Notes on this clone: The CDR3 goes on 3 residues after the read ends, and that part is filled in from the germline J gene. The V and J genes are TRBV5-4 and TRBJ1-2; 7 positions agree with TRBD1. J gave up 7 bases and V 3 bases, and 6 bases lay outside the gene matches. The CDR3 runs 13 residues. CDR1 and CDR2 from the germline V gene are SGHNT and YYREEE (reference sequence). Incomplete CDR3 DNA: TGTGCCAGCAGCTATGACAGGGCGTCTGGC. Its protein is CASSYDRASG. The entire CDR3 reads CASSYDRASGYTF.

Regarding this clone: Read sequence stops 3 residues before the CDR3 end, and the germline J gene provides the missing end. The chain carries TRBV29-1 and TRBJ2-3, with D possibly TRBD2 on 6 matching bases. Looked up from germline, CDR1 is SQVTM and CDR2 is ANQGSEA. The CDR3 loop spans 13 amino acids. CDR3 sequence: CSARALADVTQYF. The sequenced part of the CDR3 DNA is TGCAGCGCTCGGGCATTAGCGGATGTGACG.

Details on this clone: The CDR3 end falls 3 residues outside the read, so it is completed with the germline J gene. The V gene is TRBV20-1, the J gene TRBJ2-3, with 8 positions matching TRBD1. J lost 4 bases, V lost 5 bases, and 17 bases had no gene match. The germline CDR1 and CDR2 sequences are DFQATT and SNEGSKA (reference sequence). The CDR3 contains 17 residues. The part of the CDR3 DNA that was read is TGCAGTGCTCGTCTAGTCTCGGGGACAGGCTCCTCAGATACG. This gives the protein CSARLVSGTGSSDT. The complete CDR3 reads CSARLVSGTGSSDTQYF.

About this clone: The missing CDR3 end, 3 residues past where the read stops, is filled in from the germline J gene. The gene calls are TRBV30 and TRBJ1-3; possibly TRBD1 for D (6 bases). This CDR3 comprises 16 residues. V lost 0 bases and J 2 bases, leaving 14 bases between the germline ends. Per germline, CDR1 GTSNPN and CDR2 SVGIG (reference sequence). CDR3 sequence: CAWSVTVRTAGNTIYF. The DNA read from the CDR3 is TGTGCCTGGAGTGTAACTGTCAGGACAGCTGGAAACACC.

To note about this clone: From the germline J gene comes the end of the CDR3, since the read stops 3 residues before it. The V call is TRBV6-1, the J call TRBJ2-3; perhaps TRBD1 as D (5 bases). Germline values: CDR1 MNHNS, CDR2 SASEGT. CDR3 length: 14 residues. CDR3 protein: CASSGRVHQETQYF. The sequenced CDR3 bases are TGTGCCAGCAGTGGCAGGGTACACCAAGAGACG.

The CDR3 region is CASSLKARDPNEKLFF. The part of the CDR3 DNA that was read is TGTGCCAGCAGCTTAAAGGCGCGGGATCCTAATGAAAAG. The chain carries TRBV7-8 and TRBJ2-2; tentative D call: TRBD2 (6 bases). The observed sequence ends 3 residues before the CDR3 terminus, with the missing tail filled in from the germline J gene. Looked up from germline, CDR1 is SGHVS and CDR2 is FQNEAQ. The CDR3 totals 16 residues.

In the case of this clone: The CDR3 is cut off 3 residues early in the read; its end comes from the germline J gene. V usage is TRBV20-1 and J usage is TRBJ2-1, with 8 bases fitting TRBD2. Germline assignment: CDR1 DFQATT and CDR2 SNEGSKA (reference sequence). V was pared by 6 bases and J by 0 bases, with 10 bases of the junction left unmatched. The CDR3 is 16 residues long. This CDR3 reads CSARTSSEDSYNEQFF. The sequenced CDR3 bases are TGCAGTGCCCGGACTAGCAGTGAGGACTCCTACAATGAG.

Note on this clone: The CDR3 end falls 3 residues outside the read, so it is completed with the germline J gene. Other DNA sequences in this specimen translate into the identical CDR3. The chain recombines TRBV2 with TRBJ1-4, with 11 bases that match TRBD1. This CDR3 has 15 residues. Looked up from germline, CDR1 is SNHLY and CDR2 is FYNNEI. V was pared by 6 bases and J by 8 bases, with 8 bases of the junction left unmatched. CDR3 sequence reads: CASRRTGGKGEKLFF. The part of the CDR3 DNA that was read is TGTGCCAGCAGGAGGACAGGGGGCAAAGGCGAAAAA. The whole variable domain, filled in from reference TRBV2 and TRBJ1-4, reads EPEVTQTPSHQVTQMGQEVILRCVPISNHLYFYWYRQILGQKVEFLVSFYNNEISEKSEIFDDQFSVERPDGSNFTLKIRSTKLEDSAMYFCASRRTGGKGEKLFFGSGTQLSVL.